The following is a TCR beta chain sequence with its context. Its antigen is unknown. Isolated RNA was reverse transcribed into cDNA used as the sequencing template. Here immunoSEQ multiplex PCR was the method, and the copy in TCRdb shows in-frame clones only, minus some. The sample lists about 250,000 clones, roughly 63% occurring once. Treatment specified: oral pan-JAK inhibitor, 5-10 mg twice daily. The germline V gene has CDR1 ENHRY and CDR2 SYGVKD. Trimming took off 4 bases at V and 5 bases at J, with 11 bases between the two ends. The CDR3 spans 13 residues. This specimen comes from a study of CD8+ T cells in alopecia areata. Study results and limitations: Higher clonality and more expanded CD8+ clones appeared in lesional than normal scalp.

The source was CD4+ T cells sorted from blood, collected around week 54, from a patient treated with tofacitinib. This chain uses TRBV10-3 with TRBJ1-1; D might be TRBD1 (6 bases). The receptor comes from a human donor with alopecia areata. The DNA for the CDR3 is TGTGCCATCAGTGCGTACGGGACAACTGAAGCTTTCTTT. Protein sequence: CAISAYGTTEAFF.